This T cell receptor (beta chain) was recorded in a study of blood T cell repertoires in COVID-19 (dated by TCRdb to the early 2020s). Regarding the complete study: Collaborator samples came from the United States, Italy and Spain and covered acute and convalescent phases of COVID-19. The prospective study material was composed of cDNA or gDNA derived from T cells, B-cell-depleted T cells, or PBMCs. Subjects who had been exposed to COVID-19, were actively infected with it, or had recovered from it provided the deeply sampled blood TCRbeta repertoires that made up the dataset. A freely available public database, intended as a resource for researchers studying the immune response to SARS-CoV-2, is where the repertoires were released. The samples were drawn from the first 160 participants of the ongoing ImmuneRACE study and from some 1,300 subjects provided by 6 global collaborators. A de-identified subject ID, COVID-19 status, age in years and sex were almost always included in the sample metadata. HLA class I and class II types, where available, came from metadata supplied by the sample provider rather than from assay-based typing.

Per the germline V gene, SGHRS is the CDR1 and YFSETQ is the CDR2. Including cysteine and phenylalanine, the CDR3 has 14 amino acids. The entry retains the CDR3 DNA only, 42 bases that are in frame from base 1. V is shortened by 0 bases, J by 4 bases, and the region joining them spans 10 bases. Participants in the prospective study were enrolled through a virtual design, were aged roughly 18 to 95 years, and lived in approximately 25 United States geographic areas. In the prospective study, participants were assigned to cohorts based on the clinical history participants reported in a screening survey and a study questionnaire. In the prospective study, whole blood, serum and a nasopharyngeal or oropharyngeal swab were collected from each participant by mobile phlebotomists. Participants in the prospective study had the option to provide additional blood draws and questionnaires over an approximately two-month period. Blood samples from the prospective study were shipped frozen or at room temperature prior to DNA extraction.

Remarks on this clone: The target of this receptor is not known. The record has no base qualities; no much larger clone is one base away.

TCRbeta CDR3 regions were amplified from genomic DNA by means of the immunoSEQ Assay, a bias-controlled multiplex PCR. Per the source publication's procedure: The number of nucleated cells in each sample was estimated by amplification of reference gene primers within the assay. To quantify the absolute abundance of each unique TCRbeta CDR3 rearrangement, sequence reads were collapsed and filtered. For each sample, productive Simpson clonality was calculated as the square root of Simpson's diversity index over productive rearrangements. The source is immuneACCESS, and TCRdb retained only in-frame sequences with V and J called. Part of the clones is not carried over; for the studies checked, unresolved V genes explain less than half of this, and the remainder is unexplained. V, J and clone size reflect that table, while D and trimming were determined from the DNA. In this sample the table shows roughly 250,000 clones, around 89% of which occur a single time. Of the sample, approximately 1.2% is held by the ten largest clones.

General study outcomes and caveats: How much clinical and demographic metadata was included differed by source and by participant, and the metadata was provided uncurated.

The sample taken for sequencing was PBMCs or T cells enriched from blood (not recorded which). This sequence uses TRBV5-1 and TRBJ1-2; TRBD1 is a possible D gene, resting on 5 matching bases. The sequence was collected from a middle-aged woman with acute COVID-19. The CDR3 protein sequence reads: CASSLGAGFYGYTF. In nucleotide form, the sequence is TGCGCCAGCAGCTTGGGGGCAGGGTTCTATGGCTACACCTTC.